One sample yielded the 14 T cell receptor beta chains listed below, sequenced in a study of T cell responses to AZD1222 COVID-19 vaccine. Produced via immunoSEQ multiplex PCR; TCRdb's table is partial and in-frame only. The sample lists about 99,000 clones; around 86% were seen once. The sample consisted of peripheral blood, taken 28 days after the second dose of the MenACWY control vaccine. The receptors here all came from an adult who received the MenACWY meningococcal vaccine as a control.

The chain uses TRBV5-1 and TRBJ1-6, with 7 bases lining up with TRBD1. The CDR3 sequence is 17 residues long. Per germline, CDR1 SGHRS and CDR2 YFSETQ. Trimming took 1 base from V and 3 from J; bases not matched to a gene: 7. The CDR3 is CASSLNLGGNYNSPLHF. In DNA, the CDR3 is TGCGCCAGCAGCTTGAATCTAGGGGGCAACTATAATTCACCCCTCCACTTT.

This clone has just a few counts. V usage is TRBV7-2 and J usage is TRBJ1-2; TRBD1 agrees at 11 bases. The V gene's germline CDR1 is SGHTA and CDR2 FQGNSA. This CDR3 spans 14 amino acids. The J segment lost 7 bases and the V segment lost 2 bases, leaving 3 bases of the junction unmatched. In nucleotides, the CDR3 is TGTGCCAGCAGCTTAAGCGGGACAGGGGGTGGCTACACCTTC. Its protein is CASSLSGTGGGYTF.

This clone was observed a handful of times. The gene calls are TRBV20-1 and TRBJ2-7; 12 bases are a match to TRBD1. This CDR3 contains 20 residues. Trimming removed 3 bases from V and 1 base from J; junction bases left unmatched: 19. Germline CDR1 is DFQATT and CDR2 is SNEGSKA (reference sequence). CDR3 DNA: TGCAGTGCTAGTCGATGGGCCTGGGACAGGGGGCCCAGTTTATCCTACGAGCAGTACTTC. Protein product: CSASRWAWDRGPSLSYEQYF.

This rearrangement joins TRBV7-9 to TRBJ1-2, with a tentative D call TRBD1 (6 bases). Germline values: CDR1 SEHNR, CDR2 FQNEAQ (reference sequence). Trimming removed 6 bases at V and 2 bases at J, with 16 bases between. This CDR3 spans 15 amino acids. CDR3 sequence reads: CASSRQTGPNYGYTF. The CDR3 bases are TGTGCCAGCAGTCGACAGACAGGACCAAACTATGGCTACACCTTC.

The chain couples TRBV14 to TRBJ2-5; 7 nucleotides align to TRBD2. J was trimmed by 12 bases and V by 3 bases; bases with no gene match: 10. The CDR3 extends over 13 amino acids. Germline V CDR1 and CDR2: SGHDN, FVKESK. CDR3 region: CASSHIRGAGEYF. Here the CDR3 DNA reads TGTGCCAGCAGCCACATACGAGGGGCGGGAGAGTACTTC.

The rearrangement uses TRBV9 and TRBJ2-7, with 8 nucleotides matching TRBD2. From germline, CDR1 is SGDLS and CDR2 YYNGEE. The CDR3 consists of 14 residues. J gave up 5 bases and V 0 bases, and 4 bases lay outside the gene matches. The CDR3 loop reads CASSVGLASNEQYF. The CDR3 nucleotides are TGTGCCAGCAGCGTAGGACTAGCGTCAAACGAGCAGTACTTC. The full variable domain, rest sourced from reference TRBV9 and TRBJ2-7, is DSGVTQTPKHLITATGQRVTLRCSPRSGDLSVYWYQQSLDQGLQFLIQYYNGEERAKGNILERFSAQQFPDLHSELNLSSLELGDSALYFCASSVGLASNEQYFGPGTRLTVT.

V is TRBV12-3 or TRBV12-4 and J is TRBJ2-7, with D perhaps TRBD2 (5 bases). V lost 3 bases and J lost 4, with 10 bases in between. The CDR3 covers 13 residues. CDR3 residues: CASSFGEPYEQYF. CDR3 bases: TGTGCCAGCAGTTTCGGGGAGCCTTACGAGCAGTACTTC.

The CDR3 is CASEEGHEQYF. Written as DNA, the CDR3 is TGTGCCAGTGAAGAGGGTCACGAGCAGTACTTC. The chain uses TRBV6-5 and TRBJ2-7, with D possibly matching TRBD2 (5 bases). Trimming stripped 9 bases from V and 5 bases from J, with 11 bases between. The length of the CDR3 is 11 residues. The germline CDR1 and CDR2 sequences are MNHEY and SVGAGI.

The V call is TRBV7-8, the J call TRBJ2-7, with D possibly matching TRBD1 (6 bases). V shed 6 bases and J shed 2 bases, with 11 bases lying between them. The CDR3 is 13 amino acids. Per the germline V gene, CDR1 is SGHVS and CDR2 is FQNEAQ. CDR3 DNA: TGTGCCAGCAGATTGGACAGTACCTACGAGCAGTACTTC. Protein sequence: CASRLDSTYEQYF.

The gene calls are TRBV4-1 and TRBJ1-5; no reliable D call. Germline CDR1 MGHRA, CDR2 YSYEKL. The CDR3 spans 15 residues. Between the trimmed V and J ends, which lost 1 base and 3 bases, there was a span of 10 bases. CDR3 DNA sequence: TGCGCCAGCAGCCAAGGGGCCGGAGACAATCAGCCCCAGCATTTT. The encoded protein is CASSQGAGDNQPQHF.

This chain connects TRBV7-2 to TRBJ1-6; D might be TRBD1 (6 bases). V lost 4 bases and J lost 10, with 17 bases in between. This CDR3 has 15 amino acids. Per the germline V gene, CDR1 is SGHTA and CDR2 is FQGNSA. CDR3 sequence reads: CASSSLGGARSPLHF. The DNA of the CDR3 is TGTGCCAGCAGCTCGCTCGGGGGGGCGCGATCACCCCTCCACTTT.

The chain links TRBV3-1 (or the pseudogene TRBV3-2) to TRBJ2-6; D not resolved. CDR3 length: 14 residues. Germline V lookup: CDR1 LGHDT, CDR2 YNNKEL (reference sequence). The ends were cut back, 2 bases at V and 0 bases at J, with 2 bases in the middle. The CDR3 nucleotides are TGTGCCAGCAGCCAAAACTCTGGGGCCAACGTCCTGACTTTC. Its translation: CASSQNSGANVLTF.

This clone has a handful of counts. This rearrangement joins TRBV29-1 to TRBJ1-2, with D unresolved. This CDR3 region has 13 residues. Germline lookup yields CDR1 SQVTM and CDR2 ANQGSEA. Trimming stripped 4 bases from V and 4 bases from J, with 13 bases between. CDR3 bases: TGCAGCGTTGGAGACGAGCCCCTCTATGGCTACACCTTC. As protein: CSVGDEPLYGYTF.

The chain employs TRBV28 and TRBJ2-3; 10 bases map to TRBD1. The CDR3 is made up of 15 amino acids. Per the germline V gene, CDR1 is MDHEN and CDR2 is SYDVKM. Trimming took 2 bases from V and 4 from J; bases not matched to a gene: 3. For the CDR3, the DNA is TGTGCCAGCAGTTTAAGGACAGGGGGAGCAGATACGCAGTATTTT. It is translated as CASSLRTGGADTQYF. Full variable domain (outside the CDR3, taken from reference TRBV28 and TRBJ2-3): DVKVTQSSRYLVKRTGEKVFLECVQDMDHENMFWYRQDPGLGLRLIYFSYDVKMKEKGDIPEGYSVSREKKERFSLILESASTNQTSMYLCASSLRTGGADTQYFGPGTRLTVL.